This T cell receptor beta chain was recovered during a study of T cell responses to AZD1222 COVID-19 vaccine. The wider study: Second-dose groups at about 4 or about 12 weeks were pooled.

The method was immunoSEQ multiplex PCR; TCRdb's version includes in-frame clones alone and lacks a portion of them. This table has 150,000 or so clones, roughly 94% appearing once. On this clone itself: Its matching antigen is unknown.

The CDR3 is 13 residues long. Germline V CDR1 and CDR2: SNHLY, FYNNEI. The V end lost 5 bases, the J end lost 6 bases, and 13 bases lay between the germline ends. Overall study results and limits: At 160-218 and 743-854, vaccine-associated CD4 TCRs were dominant, and they spanned spike. All repertoire sampling was performed exclusively after the peak T cell response. Females made up more of the donors, who were largely white British, and clonal diversity may have come out too low.

The source material was peripheral blood, sampled on day 0 of AZD1222 vaccination. The TCR was taken from an adult in good health. The rearrangement uses TRBV2 and TRBJ1-1; D perhaps matches TRBD1 (6 bases). The CDR3 DNA follows: TGTGCCAGCAGTTTTATTAAGGGGGCTGAAGCTTTCTTT. Amino acid sequence: CASSFIKGAEAFF. Full variable domain (outside the CDR3, taken from reference TRBV2 and TRBJ1-1): EPEVTQTPSHQVTQMGQEVILRCVPISNHLYFYWYRQILGQKVEFLVSFYNNEISEKSEIFDDQFSVERPDGSNFTLKIRSTKLEDSAMYFCASSFIKGAEAFFGQGTRLTVV.